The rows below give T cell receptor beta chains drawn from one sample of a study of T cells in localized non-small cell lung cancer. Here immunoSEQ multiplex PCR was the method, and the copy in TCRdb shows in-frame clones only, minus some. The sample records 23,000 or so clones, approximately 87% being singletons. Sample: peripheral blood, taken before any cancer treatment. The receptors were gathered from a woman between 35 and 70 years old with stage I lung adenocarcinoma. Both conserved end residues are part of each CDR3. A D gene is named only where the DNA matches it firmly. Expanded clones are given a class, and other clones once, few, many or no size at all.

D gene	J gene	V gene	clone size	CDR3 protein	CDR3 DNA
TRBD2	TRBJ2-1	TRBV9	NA	CASSVDWRGAPYNEQFF	TGTGCCAGCAGCGTAGATTGGCGGGGGGCACCCTACAATGAGCAGTTCTTC
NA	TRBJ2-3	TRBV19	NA	CASTSSGDTQYF	TGTGCCAGTACATCGAGCGGAGATACGCAGTATTTT
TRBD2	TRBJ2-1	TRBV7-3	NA	CASSSGLASGEQFF	TGTGCCAGCAGCTCGGGACTAGCATCGGGTGAGCAGTTCTTC
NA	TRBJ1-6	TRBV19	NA	CASSFGTFYNSPLHF	TGTGCCAGTAGTTTTGGCACTTTCTATAATTCACCCCTCCACTTT
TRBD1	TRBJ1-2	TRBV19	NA	CASRTGQGVPLTF	TGTGCCAGTAGGACCGGACAGGGGGTTCCCCTCACCTTC
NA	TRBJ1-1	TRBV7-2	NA	CASKPEGGRATEAFF	TGTGCCAGCAAACCGGAGGGAGGTAGGGCCACTGAAGCTTTCTTT
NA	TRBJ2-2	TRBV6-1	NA	CATSWENTGELFF	TGTGCCACCTCCTGGGAGAACACCGGGGAGCTGTTTTTT
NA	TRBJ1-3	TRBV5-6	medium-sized	CASSLAGLGGGNTIYF	TGTGCCAGCAGCTTGGCAGGCCTGGGGGGCGGAAACACCATATATTTT
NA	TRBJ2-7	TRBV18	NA	CASSPSGGTYEQYF	TGTGCCAGCTCACCATCCGGCGGTACCTACGAGCAGTACTTC
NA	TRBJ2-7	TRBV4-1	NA	CASSPSPGNWAPEQYF	TGCGCCAGCAGCCCCTCCCCGGGGAACTGGGCACCCGAGCAGTACTTC
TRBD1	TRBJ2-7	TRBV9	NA	CASSATGAVYEQYF	TGTGCCAGCAGCGCGACAGGGGCGGTCTACGAGCAGTACTTC